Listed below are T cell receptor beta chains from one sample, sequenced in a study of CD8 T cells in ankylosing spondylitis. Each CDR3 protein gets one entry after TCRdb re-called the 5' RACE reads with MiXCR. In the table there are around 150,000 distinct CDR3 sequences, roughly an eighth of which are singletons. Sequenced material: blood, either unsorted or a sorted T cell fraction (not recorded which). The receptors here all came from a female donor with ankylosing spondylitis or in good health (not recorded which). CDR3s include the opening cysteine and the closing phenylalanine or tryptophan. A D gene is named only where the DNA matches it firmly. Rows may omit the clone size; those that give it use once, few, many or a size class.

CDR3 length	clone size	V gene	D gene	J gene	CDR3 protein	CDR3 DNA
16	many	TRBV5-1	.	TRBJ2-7	CASSLGMEGSSYEQYF	TGCGCCAGCAGCTTGGGTATGGAGGGTTCCTCCTACGAGCAGTACTTC
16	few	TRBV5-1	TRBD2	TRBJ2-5	CASRSGLAAYQETQYF	TGCGCCAGCAGGTCGGGACTAGCGGCGTACCAAGAGACCCAGTACTTC
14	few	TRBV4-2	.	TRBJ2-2	CASSQEPALGELFF	TGTGCCAGCAGCCAAGAGCCCGCGCTGGGGGAGCTGTTTTTT
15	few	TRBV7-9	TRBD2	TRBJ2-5	CASSRGLAGEETQYF	TGTGCCAGCAGCCGGGGACTAGCGGGAGAAGAGACCCAGTACTTC
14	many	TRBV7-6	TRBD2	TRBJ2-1	CASSLLAGYNEQFF	TGTGCCAGCAGCTTACTAGCGGGGTACAATGAGCAGTTCTTC
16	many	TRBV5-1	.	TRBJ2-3	CASSPPRGTSTDTQYF	TGCGCCAGCAGCCCGCCCCGTGGCACTAGCACAGATACGCAGTATTTT
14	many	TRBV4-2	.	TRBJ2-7	CASSPSAQDYEQYF	TGTGCCAGCAGCCCCTCGGCACAGGACTACGAGCAGTACTTC
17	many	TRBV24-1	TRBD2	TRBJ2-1	CATSDSLAGGGYNEQFF	TGTGCCACCAGTGATTCACTAGCGGGAGGGGGTTACAATGAGCAGTTCTTC
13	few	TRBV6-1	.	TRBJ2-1	CASTRLVYNEQFF	TGTGCCAGCACCAGACTAGTCTACAATGAGCAGTTCTTC
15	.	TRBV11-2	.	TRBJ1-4	CASSLQPRTDEKLFF	TGTGCCAGCAGCTTACAACCCAGGACAGATGAAAAACTGTTTTTT
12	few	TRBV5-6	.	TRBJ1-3	CASSSRGDTIYF	TGTGCCAGCAGCTCCAGGGGTGACACCATATATTTT
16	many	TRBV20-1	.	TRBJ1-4	CSASAHGGSGNEKLFF	TGCAGTGCTAGCGCTCACGGGGGAAGTGGTAATGAAAAACTGTTTTTT
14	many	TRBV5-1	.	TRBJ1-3	CASSPAREIDTIYF	TGCGCCAGCAGCCCTGCCCGGGAGATAGACACCATATATTTT
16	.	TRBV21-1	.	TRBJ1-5	CASSNSWRTCCQPQHF	TGTGCCAGCAGCAATTCGTGGCGGACGTGCTGTCAGCCCCAGCATTTT
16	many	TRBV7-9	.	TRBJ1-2	CASSSRQVLVSNGYTF	TGTGCCAGCAGCTCTCGACAGGTCCTCGTGAGTAATGGCTACACCTTC
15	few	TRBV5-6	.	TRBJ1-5	CASSLGGVDRQPQHF	TGTGCCAGCAGCTTGGGAGGGGTCGATCGTCAGCCCCAGCATTTT
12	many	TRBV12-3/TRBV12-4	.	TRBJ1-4	CASRSGAEKLFF	TGTGCCAGCCGATCGGGGGCTGAAAAACTGTTTTTT
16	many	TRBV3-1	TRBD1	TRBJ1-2	CASSQSGKSGGYGYTF	TGTGCCAGCAGCCAGAGCGGTAAATCAGGGGGATATGGCTACACCTTC
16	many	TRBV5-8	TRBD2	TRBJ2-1	CASSVYRGTRTNEQFF	TGTGCCAGCAGCGTATACCGCGGGACTAGGACCAATGAGCAGTTCTTC
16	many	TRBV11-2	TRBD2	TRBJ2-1	CASSLEPSGRRNEQFF	TGTGCCAGCAGCTTAGAGCCTAGCGGGAGGAGAAATGAGCAGTTCTTC
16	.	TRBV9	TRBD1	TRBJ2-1	CASSVVGDRGAHEQFF	TGTGCCAGCAGCGTGGTGGGGGACAGGGGTGCCCATGAGCAGTTCTTC
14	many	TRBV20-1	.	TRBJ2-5	CSATPPINQETQYF	TGCAGTGCTACCCCCCCAATTAACCAAGAGACCCAGTACTTC
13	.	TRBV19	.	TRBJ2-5	CASRSGEHETQYF	TGTGCCAGTAGAAGTGGTGAGCACGAGACCCAGTACTTC
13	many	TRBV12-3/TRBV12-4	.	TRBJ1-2	CASRDGLNYGYTF	TGTGCCAGCAGGGACGGGCTTAACTATGGCTACACCTTC
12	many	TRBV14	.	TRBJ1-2	CASSQSEELGTF	TGTGCCAGCAGCCAATCAGAGGAGCTTGGCACCTTC
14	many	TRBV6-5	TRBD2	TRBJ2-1	CASSLRGALNEQFF	TGTGCCAGCAGTTTGCGGGGGGCTTTGAATGAGCAGTTCTTC
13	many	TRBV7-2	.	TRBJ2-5	CASSLAGVETQYF	TGTGCCAGCAGCTTAGCGGGGGTAGAGACCCAGTACTTC
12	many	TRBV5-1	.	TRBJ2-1	CASSFQLSEQFF	TGCGCCAGCAGCTTTCAGCTAAGTGAGCAGTTCTTC
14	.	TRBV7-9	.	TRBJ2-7	CASSSSGTSYEQYF	TGTGCCAGCAGCTCATCCGGGACCTCCTACGAGCAGTACTTC
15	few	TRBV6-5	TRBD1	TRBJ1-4	CASSYEGRGPEKLFF	TGTGCCAGCAGTTATGAAGGCAGGGGGCCTGAAAAACTGTTTTTT
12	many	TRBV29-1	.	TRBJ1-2	CSVGGLGYGYTF	TGCAGCGTTGGAGGGTTGGGCTATGGCTACACCTTC
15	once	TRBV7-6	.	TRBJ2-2	CANSLEVGKTGELFF	TGTGCCAACAGCTTAGAGGTTGGAAAGACCGGGGAGCTGTTTTTT
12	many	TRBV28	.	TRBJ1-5	CASSSQGKPQHF	TGTGCCAGCAGTTCACAGGGAAAGCCCCAGCATTTT
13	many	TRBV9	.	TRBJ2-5	CASSVNRGETQYF	TGTGCCAGCAGTGTAAATCGGGGGGAGACCCAGTACTTC
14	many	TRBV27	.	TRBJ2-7	CASSFRGRFYEQYF	TGTGCCAGCAGTTTCCGGGGACGGTTCTACGAGCAGTACTTC
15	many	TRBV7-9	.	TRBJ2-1	CASRGGGRSYNEQFF	TGTGCCAGCAGGGGAGGGGGCCGCTCCTACAATGAGCAGTTCTTC
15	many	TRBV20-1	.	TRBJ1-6	CSARQGPPPNSPLHF	TGCAGTGCTAGACAGGGTCCCCCCCCAAATTCACCCCTCCACTTT
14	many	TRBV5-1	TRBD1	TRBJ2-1	CASSLETGVREQFF	TGCGCCAGCAGCTTGGAGACAGGGGTGCGTGAGCAGTTCTTC
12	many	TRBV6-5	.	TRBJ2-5	CASRQGFETQYF	TGTGCCAGCAGACAGGGTTTTGAGACCCAGTACTTC
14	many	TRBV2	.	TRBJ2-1	CASSLGPTYNEQFF	TGTGCCAGCAGTCTGGGACCTACCTACAATGAGCAGTTCTTC
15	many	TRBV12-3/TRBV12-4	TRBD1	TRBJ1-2	CASSSGRAYRGGYTF	TGTGCCAGCAGTTCTGGACGTGCCTACAGGGGTGGCTACACCTTC
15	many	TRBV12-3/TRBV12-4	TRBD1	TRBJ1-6	CASSPRAGGNSPLHF	TGTGCCAGCAGTCCCCGGGCAGGGGGCAATTCACCCCTCCACTTT
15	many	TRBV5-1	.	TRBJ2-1	CASSQGLYSYNEQFF	TGCGCCAGCAGCCAGGGACTGTACTCCTACAATGAGCAGTTCTTC